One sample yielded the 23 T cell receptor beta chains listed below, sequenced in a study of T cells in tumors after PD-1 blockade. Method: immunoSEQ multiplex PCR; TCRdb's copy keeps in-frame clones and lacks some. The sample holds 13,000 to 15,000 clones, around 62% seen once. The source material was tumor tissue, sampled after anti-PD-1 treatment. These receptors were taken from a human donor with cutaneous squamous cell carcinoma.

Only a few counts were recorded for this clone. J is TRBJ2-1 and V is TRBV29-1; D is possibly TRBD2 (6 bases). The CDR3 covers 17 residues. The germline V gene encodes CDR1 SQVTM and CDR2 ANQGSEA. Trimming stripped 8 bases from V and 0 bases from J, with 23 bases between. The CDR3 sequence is CSIPRASETSSYNEQFF. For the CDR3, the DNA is TGCAGCATCCCCCGGGCTAGCGAGACGAGCTCCTACAATGAGCAGTTCTTC.

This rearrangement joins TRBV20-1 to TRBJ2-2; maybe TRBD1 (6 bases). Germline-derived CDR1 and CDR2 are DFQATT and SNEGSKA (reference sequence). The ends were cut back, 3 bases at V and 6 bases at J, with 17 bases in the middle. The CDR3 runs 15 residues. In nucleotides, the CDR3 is TGCAGTGCTAGTCAAGCAACAGGGCTCGCCGGGGAGCTGTTTTTT. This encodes CSASQATGLAGELFF.

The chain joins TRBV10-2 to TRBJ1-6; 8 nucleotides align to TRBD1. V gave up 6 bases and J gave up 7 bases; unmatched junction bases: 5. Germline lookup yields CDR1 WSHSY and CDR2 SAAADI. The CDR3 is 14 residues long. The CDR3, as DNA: TGCGCCAGCAGACTGACAGGGGAGAATTCACCCCTCCACTTT. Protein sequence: CASRLTGENSPLHF.

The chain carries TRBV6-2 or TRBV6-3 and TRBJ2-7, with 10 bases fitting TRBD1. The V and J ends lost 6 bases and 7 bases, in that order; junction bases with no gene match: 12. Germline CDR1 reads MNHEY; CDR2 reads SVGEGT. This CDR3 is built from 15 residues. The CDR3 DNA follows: TGTGCCAGCAGCCGCCGGGACAGGGGCATGCGGGAGCAGTACTTC. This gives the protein CASSRRDRGMREQYF.

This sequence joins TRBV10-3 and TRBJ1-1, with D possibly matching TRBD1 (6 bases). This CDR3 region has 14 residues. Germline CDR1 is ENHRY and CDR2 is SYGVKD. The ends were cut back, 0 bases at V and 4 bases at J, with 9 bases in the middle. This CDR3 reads CAISESGGPTEAFF. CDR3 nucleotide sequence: TGTGCCATCAGTGAGTCTGGGGGGCCCACTGAAGCTTTCTTT.

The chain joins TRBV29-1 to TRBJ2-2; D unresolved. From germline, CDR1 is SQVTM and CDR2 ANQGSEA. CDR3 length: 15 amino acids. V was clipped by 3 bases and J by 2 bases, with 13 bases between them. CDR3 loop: CSVEGLQFNTGELFF. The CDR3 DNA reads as TGCAGCGTTGAGGGTCTTCAATTCAACACCGGGGAGCTGTTTTTT.

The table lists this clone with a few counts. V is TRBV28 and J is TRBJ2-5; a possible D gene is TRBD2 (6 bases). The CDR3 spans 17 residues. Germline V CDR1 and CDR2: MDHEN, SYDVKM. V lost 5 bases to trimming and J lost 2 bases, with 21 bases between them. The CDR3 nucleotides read TGTGCCAGCAGTGCCCTTGGGGGGATAGGATTTCAAGAGACCCAGTACTTC. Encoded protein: CASSALGGIGFQETQYF.

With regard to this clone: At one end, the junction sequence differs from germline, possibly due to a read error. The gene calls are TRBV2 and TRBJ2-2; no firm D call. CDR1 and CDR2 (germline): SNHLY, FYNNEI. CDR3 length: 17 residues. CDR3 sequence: CASSEEEADAYTGELFF. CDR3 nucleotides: TGTGCCAGCAGTGAAGAAGAGGCAGACGCCTACACGGGGGAGCTGTTTTTT.

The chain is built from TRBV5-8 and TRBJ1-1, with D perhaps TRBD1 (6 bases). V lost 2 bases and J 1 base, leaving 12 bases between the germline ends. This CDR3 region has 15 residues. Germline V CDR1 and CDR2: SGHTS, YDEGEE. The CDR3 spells CASSFLGGGNTEAFF. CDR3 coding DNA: TGTGCCAGCAGCTTTCTGGGAGGGGGGAACACTGAAGCTTTCTTT.

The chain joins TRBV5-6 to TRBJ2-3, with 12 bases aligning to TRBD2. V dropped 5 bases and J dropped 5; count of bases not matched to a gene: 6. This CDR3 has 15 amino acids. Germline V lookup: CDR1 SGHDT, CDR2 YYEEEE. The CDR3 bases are TGTGCCAGCAGTTCGACTAGCGGGAGCCAAGATACGCAGTATTTT. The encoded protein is CASSSTSGSQDTQYF.

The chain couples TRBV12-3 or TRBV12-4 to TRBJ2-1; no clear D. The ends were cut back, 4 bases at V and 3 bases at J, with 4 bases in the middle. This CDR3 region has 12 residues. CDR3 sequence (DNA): TGTGCCAGCAGTTCGGACTACAATGAGCAGTTCTTC. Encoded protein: CASSSDYNEQFF.

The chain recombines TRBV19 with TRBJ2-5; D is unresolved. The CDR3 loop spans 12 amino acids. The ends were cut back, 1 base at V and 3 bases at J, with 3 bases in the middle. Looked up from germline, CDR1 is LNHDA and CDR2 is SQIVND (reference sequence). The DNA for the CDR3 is TGTGCCAGTAGTATAGTCGAAGAGACCCAGTACTTC. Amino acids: CASSIVEETQYF. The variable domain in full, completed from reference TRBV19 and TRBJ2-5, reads DGGITQSPKYLFRKEGQNVTLSCEQNLNHDAMYWYRQDPGQGLRLIYYSQIVNDFQKGDIAEGYSVSREKKESFPLTVTSAQKNPTAFYLCASSIVEETQYFGPGTRLLVL.

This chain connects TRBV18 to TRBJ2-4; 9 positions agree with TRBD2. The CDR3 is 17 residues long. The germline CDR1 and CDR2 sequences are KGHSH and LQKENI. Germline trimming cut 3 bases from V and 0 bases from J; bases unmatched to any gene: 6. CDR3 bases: TGTGCCAGCTCACCCCCGGGGACTAGCCAAGCCAAAAACATTCAGTACTTC. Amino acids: CASSPPGTSQAKNIQYF. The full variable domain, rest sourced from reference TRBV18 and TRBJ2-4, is NAGVMQNPRHLVRRRGQEARLRCSPMKGHSHVYWYRQLPEEGLKFMVYLQKENIIDESGMPKERFSAEFPKEGPSILRIQQVVRGDSAAYFCASSPPGTSQAKNIQYFGAGTRLSVL.

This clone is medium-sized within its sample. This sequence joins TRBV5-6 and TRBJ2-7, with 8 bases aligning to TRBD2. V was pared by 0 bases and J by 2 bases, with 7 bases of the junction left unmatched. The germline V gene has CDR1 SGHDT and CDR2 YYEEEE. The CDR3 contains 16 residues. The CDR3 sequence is CASSLAKRGRPYEQYF. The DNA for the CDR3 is TGTGCCAGCAGCTTGGCCAAGCGCGGGAGGCCCTACGAGCAGTACTTC. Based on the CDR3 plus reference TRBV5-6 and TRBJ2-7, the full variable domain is DAGVTQSPTHLIKTRGQQVTLRCSPKSGHDTVSWYQQALGQGPQFIFQYYEEEERQRGNFPDRFSGHQFPNYSSELNVNALLLGDSALYLCASSLAKRGRPYEQYFGPGTRLTVT.

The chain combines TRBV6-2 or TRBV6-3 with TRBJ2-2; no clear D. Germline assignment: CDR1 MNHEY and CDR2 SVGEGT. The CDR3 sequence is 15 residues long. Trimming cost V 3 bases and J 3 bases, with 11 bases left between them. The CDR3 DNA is TGTGCCAGCAGTTATAAGGAAGGGCACACCGGGGAGCTGTTTTTT. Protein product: CASSYKEGHTGELFF.

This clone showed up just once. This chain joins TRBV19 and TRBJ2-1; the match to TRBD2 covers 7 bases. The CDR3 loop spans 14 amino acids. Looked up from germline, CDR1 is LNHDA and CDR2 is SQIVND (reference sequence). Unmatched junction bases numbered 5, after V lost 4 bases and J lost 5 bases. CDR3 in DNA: TGTGCCAGTAGTAGGGCTAGCGGCGACAATGAGCAGTTCTTC. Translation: CASSRASGDNEQFF. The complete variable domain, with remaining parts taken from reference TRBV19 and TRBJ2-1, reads DGGITQSPKYLFRKEGQNVTLSCEQNLNHDAMYWYRQDPGQGLRLIYYSQIVNDFQKGDIAEGYSVSREKKESFPLTVTSAQKNPTAFYLCASSRASGDNEQFFGPGTRLTVL.

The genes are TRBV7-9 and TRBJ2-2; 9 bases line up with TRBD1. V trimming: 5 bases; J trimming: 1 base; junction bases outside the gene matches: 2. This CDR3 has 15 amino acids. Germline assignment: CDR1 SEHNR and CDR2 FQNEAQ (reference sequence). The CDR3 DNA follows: TGTGCCAGCAGCCCGGGACAGGGGAACACCGGGGAGCTGTTTTTT. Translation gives CASSPGQGNTGELFF.

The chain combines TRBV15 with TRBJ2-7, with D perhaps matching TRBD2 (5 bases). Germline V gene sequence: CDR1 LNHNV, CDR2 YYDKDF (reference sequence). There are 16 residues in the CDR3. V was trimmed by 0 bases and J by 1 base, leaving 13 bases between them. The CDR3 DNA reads TGTGCCACCAGCAGAGAAGGAGGAGTGTTATCCTACGAGCAGTACTTC. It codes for CATSREGGVLSYEQYF.

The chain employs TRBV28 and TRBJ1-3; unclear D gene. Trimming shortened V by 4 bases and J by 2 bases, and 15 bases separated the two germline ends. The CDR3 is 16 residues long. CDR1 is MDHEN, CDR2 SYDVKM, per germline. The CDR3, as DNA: TGTGCCAGCAGTTATACGATATTCGGGACTGGAAACACCATATATTTT. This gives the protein CASSYTIFGTGNTIYF.

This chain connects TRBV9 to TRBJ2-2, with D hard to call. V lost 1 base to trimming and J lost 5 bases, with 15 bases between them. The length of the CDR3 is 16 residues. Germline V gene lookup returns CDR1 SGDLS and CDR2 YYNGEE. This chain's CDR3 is CASSVRLPANTGELFF. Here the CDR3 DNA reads TGTGCCAGCAGCGTAAGACTTCCCGCTAATACCGGGGAGCTGTTTTTT.

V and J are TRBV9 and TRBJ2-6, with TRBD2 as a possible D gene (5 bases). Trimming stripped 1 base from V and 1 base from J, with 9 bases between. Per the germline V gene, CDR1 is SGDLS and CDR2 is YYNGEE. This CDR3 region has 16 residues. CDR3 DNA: TGTGCCAGCAGCGTATTTCGAGGGTCTGGGGCCAACGTCCTGACTTTC. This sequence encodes CASSVFRGSGANVLTF.

The CDR3 bases are TGTGCCAGCAGCTTGGCTAGGCGGGGGGGTGCAGAGACCCAGTACTTC. Protein product: CASSLARRGGAETQYF. The chain combines TRBV5-6 with TRBJ2-5, with 9 bases lining up with TRBD2. The CDR3 contains 16 residues. V dropped 0 bases and J dropped 4; count of bases not matched to a gene: 7. Germline V gene data show CDR1 as SGHDT and CDR2 as YYEEEE.

The CDR3 protein is CASRTTVNTEAFF. In DNA form, the CDR3 reads TGTGCCAGCAGGACGACAGTGAACACTGAAGCTTTCTTT. The chain is built from TRBV28 and TRBJ1-1; tentatively, D is TRBD1 (5 bases). Trimming took 6 bases from V and 0 from J, leaving 8 bases between them. CDR3 length: 13 residues. Germline V gene sequence: CDR1 MDHEN, CDR2 SYDVKM. Using reference TRBV28 and TRBJ1-1 for the parts outside the CDR3, the full variable domain is DVKVTQSSRYLVKRTGEKVFLECVQDMDHENMFWYRQDPGLGLRLIYFSYDVKMKEKGDIPEGYSVSREKKERFSLILESASTNQTSMYLCASRTTVNTEAFFGQGTRLTVV.